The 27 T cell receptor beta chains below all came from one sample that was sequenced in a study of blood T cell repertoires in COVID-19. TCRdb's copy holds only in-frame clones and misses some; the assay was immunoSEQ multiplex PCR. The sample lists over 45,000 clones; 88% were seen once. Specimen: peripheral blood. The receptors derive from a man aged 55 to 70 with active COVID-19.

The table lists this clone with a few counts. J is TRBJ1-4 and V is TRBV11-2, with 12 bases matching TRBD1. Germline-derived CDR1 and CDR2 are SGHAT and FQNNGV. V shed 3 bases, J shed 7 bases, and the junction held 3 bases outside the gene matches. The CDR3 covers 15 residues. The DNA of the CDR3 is TGTGCCAGCAGCTTTGGGACAGGGGGCCGTGAAAAACTGTTTTTT. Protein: CASSFGTGGREKLFF.

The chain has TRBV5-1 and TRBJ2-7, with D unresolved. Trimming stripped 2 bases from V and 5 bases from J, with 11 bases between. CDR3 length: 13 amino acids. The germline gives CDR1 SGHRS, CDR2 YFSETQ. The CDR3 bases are TGCGCCAGCAGCTTTGAGGCCACCCACGAGCAGTACTTC. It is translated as CASSFEATHEQYF.

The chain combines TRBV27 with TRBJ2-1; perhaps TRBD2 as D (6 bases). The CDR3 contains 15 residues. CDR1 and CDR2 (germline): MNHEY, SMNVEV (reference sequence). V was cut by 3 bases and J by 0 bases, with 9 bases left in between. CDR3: CASSLDGSSYNEQFF. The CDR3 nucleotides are TGTGCCAGCAGTTTGGACGGGAGCTCCTACAATGAGCAGTTCTTC.

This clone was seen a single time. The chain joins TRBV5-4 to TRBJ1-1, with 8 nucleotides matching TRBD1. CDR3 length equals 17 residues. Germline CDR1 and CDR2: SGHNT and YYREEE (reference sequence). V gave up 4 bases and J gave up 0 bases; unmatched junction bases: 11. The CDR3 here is CASSRGQGNRVNTEAFF. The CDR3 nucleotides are TGTGCCAGCAGCCGAGGACAGGGAAATAGGGTGAACACTGAAGCTTTCTTT.

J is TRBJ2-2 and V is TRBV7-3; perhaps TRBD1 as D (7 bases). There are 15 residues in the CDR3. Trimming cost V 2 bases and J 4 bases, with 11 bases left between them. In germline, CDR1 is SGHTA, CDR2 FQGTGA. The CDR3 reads CASSLGQGGTGELFF. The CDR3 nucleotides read TGTGCCAGCAGCTTAGGGCAGGGGGGCACCGGGGAGCTGTTTTTT. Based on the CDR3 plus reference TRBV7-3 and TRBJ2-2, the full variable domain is GAGVSQTPSNKVTEKGKYVELRCDPISGHTALYWYRQSLGQGPEFLIYFQGTGAADDSGLPNDRFFAVRPEGSVSTLKIQRTERGDSAVYLCASSLGQGGTGELFFGEGSRLTVL.

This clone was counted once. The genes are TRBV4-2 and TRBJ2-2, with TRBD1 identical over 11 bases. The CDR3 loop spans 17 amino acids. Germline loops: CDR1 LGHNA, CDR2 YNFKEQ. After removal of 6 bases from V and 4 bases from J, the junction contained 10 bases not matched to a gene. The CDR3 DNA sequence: TGTGCCAGCAGTACCGCCGGGACAGGGGGTTTCACCGGGGAGCTGTTTTTT. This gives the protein CASSTAGTGGFTGELFF.

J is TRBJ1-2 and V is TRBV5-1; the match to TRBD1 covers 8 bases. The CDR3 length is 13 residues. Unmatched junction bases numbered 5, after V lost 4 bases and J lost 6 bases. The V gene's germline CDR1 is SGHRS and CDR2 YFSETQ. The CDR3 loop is CASSPGQGNGYTF. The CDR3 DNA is TGCGCCAGCAGCCCCGGACAGGGAAATGGCTACACCTTC.

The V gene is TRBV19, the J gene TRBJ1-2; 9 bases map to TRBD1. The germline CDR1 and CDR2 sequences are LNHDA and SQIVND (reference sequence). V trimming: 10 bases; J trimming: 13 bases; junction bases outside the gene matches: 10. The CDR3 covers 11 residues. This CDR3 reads CATRDRVRVTF. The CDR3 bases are TGTGCCACCAGGGACAGGGTACGTGTCACCTTC.

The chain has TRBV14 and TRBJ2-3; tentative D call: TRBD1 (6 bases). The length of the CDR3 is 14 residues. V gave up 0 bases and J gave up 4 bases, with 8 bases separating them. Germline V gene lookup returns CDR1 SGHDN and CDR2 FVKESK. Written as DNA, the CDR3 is TGTGCCAGCAGCCAAGATCGGACAGCAGATACGCAGTATTTT. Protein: CASSQDRTADTQYF.

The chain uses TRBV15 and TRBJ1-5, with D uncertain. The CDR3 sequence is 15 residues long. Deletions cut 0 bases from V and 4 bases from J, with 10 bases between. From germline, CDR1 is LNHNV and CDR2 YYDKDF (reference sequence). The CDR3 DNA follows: TGTGCCACCAGCAGAGATCCCCCCAGGAATCAGCCCCAGCATTTT. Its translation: CATSRDPPRNQPQHF.

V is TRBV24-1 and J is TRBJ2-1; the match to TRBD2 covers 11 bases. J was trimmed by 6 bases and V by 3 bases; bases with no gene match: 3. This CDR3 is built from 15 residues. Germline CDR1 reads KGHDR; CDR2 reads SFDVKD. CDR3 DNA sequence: TGTGCCACCAGTGATGGGACTAGCGGTTTCAATGAGCAGTTCTTC. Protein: CATSDGTSGFNEQFF.

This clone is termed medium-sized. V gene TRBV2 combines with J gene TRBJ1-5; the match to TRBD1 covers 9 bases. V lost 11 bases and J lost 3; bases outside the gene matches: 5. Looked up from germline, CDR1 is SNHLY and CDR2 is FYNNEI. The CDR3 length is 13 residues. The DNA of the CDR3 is TGTGCCGCCGGACAGGGGTACAATCAGCCCCAGCATTTT. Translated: CAAGQGYNQPQHF.

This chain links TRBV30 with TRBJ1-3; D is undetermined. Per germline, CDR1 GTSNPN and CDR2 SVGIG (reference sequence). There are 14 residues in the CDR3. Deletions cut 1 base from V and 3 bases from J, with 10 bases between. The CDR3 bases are TGTGCCTGGAGTGGAGGTTATTTTGGAAACACCATATATTTT. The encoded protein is CAWSGGYFGNTIYF.

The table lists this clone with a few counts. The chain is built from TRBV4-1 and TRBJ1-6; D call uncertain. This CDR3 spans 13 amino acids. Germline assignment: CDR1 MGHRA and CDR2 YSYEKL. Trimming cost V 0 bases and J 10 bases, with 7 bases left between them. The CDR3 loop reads CASSQEPESPLHF. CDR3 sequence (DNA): TGCGCCAGCAGCCAAGAGCCCGAGTCACCCCTCCACTTT.

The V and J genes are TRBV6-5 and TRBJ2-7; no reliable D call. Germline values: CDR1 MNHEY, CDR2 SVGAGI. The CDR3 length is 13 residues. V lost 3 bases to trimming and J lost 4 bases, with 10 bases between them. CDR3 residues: CASSYRVGYEQYF. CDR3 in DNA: TGTGCCAGCAGTTATCGGGTAGGATACGAGCAGTACTTC.

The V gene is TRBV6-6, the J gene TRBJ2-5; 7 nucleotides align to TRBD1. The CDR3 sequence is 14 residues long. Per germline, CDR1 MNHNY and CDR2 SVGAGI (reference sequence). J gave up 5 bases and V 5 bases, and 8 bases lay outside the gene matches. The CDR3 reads CASSKRQGRETQYF. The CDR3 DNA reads TGTGCCAGCAGTAAACGACAGGGCCGGGAGACCCAGTACTTC.

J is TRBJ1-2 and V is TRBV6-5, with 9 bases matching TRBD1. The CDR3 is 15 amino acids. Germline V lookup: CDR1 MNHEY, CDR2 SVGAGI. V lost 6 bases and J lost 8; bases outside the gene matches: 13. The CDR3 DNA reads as TGTGCCAGCAGACTCGAGACAGGGGGGGGCTTCGGCTACACCTTC. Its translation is CASRLETGGGFGYTF.

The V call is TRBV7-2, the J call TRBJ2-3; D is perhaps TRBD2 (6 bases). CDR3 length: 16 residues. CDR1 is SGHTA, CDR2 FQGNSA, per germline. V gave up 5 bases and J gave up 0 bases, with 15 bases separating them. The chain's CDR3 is CASSLVGGVSTDTQYF. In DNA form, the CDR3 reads TGTGCCAGCAGCCTAGTGGGCGGGGTGAGCACAGATACGCAGTATTTT.

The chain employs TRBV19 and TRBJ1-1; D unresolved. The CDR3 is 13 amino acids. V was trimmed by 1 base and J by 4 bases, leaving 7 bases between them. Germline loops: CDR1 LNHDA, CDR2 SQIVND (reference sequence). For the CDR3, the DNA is TGTGCCAGTAGTATAGGACACTTCACTGAAGCTTTCTTT. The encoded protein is CASSIGHFTEAFF.

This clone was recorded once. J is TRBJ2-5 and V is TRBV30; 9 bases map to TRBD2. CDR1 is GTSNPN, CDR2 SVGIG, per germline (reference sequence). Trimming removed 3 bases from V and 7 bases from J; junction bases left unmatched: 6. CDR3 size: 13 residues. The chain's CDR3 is CAWSLSGSGTQYF. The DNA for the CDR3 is TGTGCCTGGAGCCTTAGCGGGAGTGGGACCCAGTACTTC.

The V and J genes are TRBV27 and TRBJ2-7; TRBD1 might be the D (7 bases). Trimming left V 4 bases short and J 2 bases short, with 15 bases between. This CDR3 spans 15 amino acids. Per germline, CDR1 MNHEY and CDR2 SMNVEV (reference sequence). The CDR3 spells CASSSSGGRAYEQYF. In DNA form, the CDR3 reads TGTGCCAGCAGTTCTTCAGGGGGGCGCGCCTACGAGCAGTACTTC.

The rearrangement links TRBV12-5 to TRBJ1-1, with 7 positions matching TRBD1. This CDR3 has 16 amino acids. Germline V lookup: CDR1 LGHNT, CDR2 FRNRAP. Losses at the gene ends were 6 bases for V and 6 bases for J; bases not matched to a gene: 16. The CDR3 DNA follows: TGTGCTAGTGGCCGACCGGGACAGCGAGACGGCGCTGAAGCTTTCTTT. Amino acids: CASGRPGQRDGAEAFF.

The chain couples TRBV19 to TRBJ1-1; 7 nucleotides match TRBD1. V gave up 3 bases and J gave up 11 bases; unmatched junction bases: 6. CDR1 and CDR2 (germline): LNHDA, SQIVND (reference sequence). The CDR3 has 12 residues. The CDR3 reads CASSIPTGKAFF. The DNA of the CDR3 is TGTGCCAGTAGTATCCCGACAGGGAAGGCTTTCTTT.

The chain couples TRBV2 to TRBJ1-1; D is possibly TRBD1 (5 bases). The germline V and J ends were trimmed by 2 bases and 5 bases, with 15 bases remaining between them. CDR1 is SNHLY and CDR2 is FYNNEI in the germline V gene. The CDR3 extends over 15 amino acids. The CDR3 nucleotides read TGTGCCAGCAGTGAAACAGGAATGAGGTGGACTGAAGCTTTCTTT. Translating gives CASSETGMRWTEAFF.

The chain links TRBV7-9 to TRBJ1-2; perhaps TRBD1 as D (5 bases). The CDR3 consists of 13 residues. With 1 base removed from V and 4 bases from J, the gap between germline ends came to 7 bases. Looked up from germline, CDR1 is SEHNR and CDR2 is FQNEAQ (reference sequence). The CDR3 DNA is TGTGCCAGCAGCTTAGAGGGGCGCTATGGCTACACCTTC. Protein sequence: CASSLEGRYGYTF.

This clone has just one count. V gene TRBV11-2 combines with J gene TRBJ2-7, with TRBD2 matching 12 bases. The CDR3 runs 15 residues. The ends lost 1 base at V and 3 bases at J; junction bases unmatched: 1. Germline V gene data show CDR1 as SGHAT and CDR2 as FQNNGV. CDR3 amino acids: CASSLGTSGNYEQYF. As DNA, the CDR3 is TGTGCCAGCAGCTTAGGGACTAGCGGGAACTACGAGCAGTACTTC.

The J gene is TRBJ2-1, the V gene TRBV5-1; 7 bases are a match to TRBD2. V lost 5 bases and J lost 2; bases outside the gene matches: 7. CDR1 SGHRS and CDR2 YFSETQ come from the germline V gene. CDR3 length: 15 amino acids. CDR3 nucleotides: TGCGCCAGCAGGAAAGCGGGACTTACCTACAATGAGCAGTTCTTC. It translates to CASRKAGLTYNEQFF. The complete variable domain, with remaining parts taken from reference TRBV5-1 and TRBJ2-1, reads KAGVTQTPRYLIKTRGQQVTLSCSPISGHRSVSWYQQTPGQGLQFLFEYFSETQRNKGNFPGRFSGRQFSNSRSEMNVSTLELGDSALYLCASRKAGLTYNEQFFGPGTRLTVL.